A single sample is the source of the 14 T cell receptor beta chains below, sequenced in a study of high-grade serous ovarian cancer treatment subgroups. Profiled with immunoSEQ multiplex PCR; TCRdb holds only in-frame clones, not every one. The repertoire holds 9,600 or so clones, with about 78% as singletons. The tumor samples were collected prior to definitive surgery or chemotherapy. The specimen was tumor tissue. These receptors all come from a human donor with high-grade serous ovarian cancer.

The chain's CDR3 is CASSQLRSKNIQYF. In DNA form, the CDR3 reads TGTGCCAGCAGTCAACTACGGTCCAAAAACATTCAGTACTTC. The chain recombines TRBV28 with TRBJ2-4; D unclear. Germline lookup yields CDR1 MDHEN and CDR2 SYDVKM. The CDR3 totals 14 residues. The ends were cut back, 5 bases at V and 2 bases at J, with 10 bases in the middle.

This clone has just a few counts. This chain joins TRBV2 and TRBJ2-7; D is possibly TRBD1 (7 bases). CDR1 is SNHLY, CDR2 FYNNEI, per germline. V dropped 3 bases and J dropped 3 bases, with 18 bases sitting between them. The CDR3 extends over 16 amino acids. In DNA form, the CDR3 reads TGTGCCAGCAGTGATTCCCGGCAGGGGGGAGGCTACGAGCAGTACTTC. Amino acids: CASSDSRQGGGYEQYF.

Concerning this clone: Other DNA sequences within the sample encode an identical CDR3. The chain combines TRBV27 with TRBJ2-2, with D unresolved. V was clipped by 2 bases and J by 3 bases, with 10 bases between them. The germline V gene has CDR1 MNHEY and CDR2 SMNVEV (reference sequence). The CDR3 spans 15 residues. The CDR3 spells CASSLAARYTGELFF. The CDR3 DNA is TGTGCCAGCAGTTTAGCTGCGAGGTACACCGGGGAGCTGTTTTTT.

CDR3 sequence (DNA): TGTGCCAGCTCACCCTTCTCTGGGGCCAACGTCCTGACTTTC. Translated, it gives CASSPFSGANVLTF. The chain combines TRBV18 with TRBJ2-6; D not certain. The CDR3 extends over 14 amino acids. Trimming pared 3 bases from V and 0 bases from J, leaving 3 bases between. Germline CDR1 reads KGHSH; CDR2 reads LQKENI.

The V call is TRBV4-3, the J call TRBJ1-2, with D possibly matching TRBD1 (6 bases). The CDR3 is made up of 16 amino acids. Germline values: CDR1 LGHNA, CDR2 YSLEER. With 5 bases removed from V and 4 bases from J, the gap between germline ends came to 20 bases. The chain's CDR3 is CASSLAGEGPGYGYTF. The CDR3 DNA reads TGCGCCAGCAGCTTAGCAGGGGAGGGGCCGGGCTATGGCTACACCTTC.

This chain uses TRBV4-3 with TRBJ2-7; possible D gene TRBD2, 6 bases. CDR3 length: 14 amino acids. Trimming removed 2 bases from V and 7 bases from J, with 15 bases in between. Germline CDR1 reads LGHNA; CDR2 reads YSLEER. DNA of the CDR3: TGCGCCAGCAGCCAATACGGGAGTAATGAAGAGCAGTACTTC. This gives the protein CASSQYGSNEEQYF.

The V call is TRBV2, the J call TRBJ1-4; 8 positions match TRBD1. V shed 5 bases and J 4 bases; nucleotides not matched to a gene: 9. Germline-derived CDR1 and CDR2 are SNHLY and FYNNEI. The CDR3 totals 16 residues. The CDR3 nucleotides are TGTGCCAGCAGTTTTCCCGGACAGGGCCGTAATGAAAAACTGTTTTTT. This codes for CASSFPGQGRNEKLFF.

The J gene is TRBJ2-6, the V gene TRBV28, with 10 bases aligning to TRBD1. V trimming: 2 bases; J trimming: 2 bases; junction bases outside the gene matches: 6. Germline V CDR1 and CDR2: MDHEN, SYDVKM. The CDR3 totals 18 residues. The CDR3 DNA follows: TGTGCCAGCAGTTTAAGGGCGGGACAGGGGACTGGGGCCAACGTCCTGACTTTC. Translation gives CASSLRAGQGTGANVLTF. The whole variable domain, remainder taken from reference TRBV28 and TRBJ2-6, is DVKVTQSSRYLVKRTGEKVFLECVQDMDHENMFWYRQDPGLGLRLIYFSYDVKMKEKGDIPEGYSVSREKKERFSLILESASTNQTSMYLCASSLRAGQGTGANVLTFGAGSRLTVL.

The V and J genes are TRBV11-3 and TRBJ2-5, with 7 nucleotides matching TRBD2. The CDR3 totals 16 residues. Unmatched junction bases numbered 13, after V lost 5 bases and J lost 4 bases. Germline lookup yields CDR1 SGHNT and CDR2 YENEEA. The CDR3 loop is CASSRSSGRRGETQYF. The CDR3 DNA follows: TGTGCCAGCAGCAGATCTAGCGGTCGTCGAGGAGAGACCCAGTACTTC.

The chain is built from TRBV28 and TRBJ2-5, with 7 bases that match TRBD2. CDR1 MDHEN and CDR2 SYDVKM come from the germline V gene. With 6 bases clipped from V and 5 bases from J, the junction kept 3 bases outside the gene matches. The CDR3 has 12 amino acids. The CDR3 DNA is TGTGCCAGCAGGGATAGCGGGGAGACCCAGTACTTC. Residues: CASRDSGETQYF.

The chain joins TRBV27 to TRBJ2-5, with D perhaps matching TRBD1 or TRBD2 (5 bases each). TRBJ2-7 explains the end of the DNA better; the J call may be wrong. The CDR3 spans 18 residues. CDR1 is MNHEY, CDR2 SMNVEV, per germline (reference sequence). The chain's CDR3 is CASSPLQNRGPKGYEQYF. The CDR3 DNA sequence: TGTGCCAGCAGCCCCTTACAGAACCGGGGACCTAAGGGCTACGAGCAGTACTTC.

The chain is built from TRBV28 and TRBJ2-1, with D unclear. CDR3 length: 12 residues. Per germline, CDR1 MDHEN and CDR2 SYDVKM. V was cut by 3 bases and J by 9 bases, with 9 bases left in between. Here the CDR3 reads CASSFLYAEQFF. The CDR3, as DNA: TGTGCCAGCAGTTTCCTGTACGCTGAGCAGTTCTTC.

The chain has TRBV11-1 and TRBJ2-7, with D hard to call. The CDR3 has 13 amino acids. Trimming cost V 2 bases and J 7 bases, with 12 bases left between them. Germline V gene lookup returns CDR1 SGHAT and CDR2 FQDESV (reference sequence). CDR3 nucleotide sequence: TGTGCCAGCAGCTTAACTGGCGTCCCGGAGCAGTACTTC. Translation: CASSLTGVPEQYF.

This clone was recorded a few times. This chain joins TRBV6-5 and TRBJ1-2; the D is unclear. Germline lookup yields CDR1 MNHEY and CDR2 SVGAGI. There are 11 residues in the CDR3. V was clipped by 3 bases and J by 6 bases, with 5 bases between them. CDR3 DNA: TGTGCCAGCAGTTATGGGGATGGCTACACCTTC. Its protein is CASSYGDGYTF.